Below, one TCR beta chain is given with its context. The sample belongs to a study of cytomegalovirus exposure and HLA in healthy donors. The PCR made use of 60 Vbeta and 13 Jbeta primers. The data were produced by immunoSEQ multiplex PCR, yet TCRdb's version contains in-frame clones alone and is incomplete. The top ten clones hold about 1.5% of a sample with about 55,000 clones, 75% to 85% of them seen once. The CDR3 spans 15 residues. V dropped 1 base and J dropped 5; count of bases not matched to a gene: 6. Germline V gives CDR1 SGHRS, CDR2 YFSETQ. The J gene is TRBJ2-1, the V gene TRBV5-1; 7 bases are a match to TRBD2. The source material was PBMCs. The TCR was taken from a female donor in good health and CMV-seronegative. This CDR3 reads CASSLLGGMNNEQFF. The DNA for the CDR3 is TGCGCCAGCAGCTTGTTGGGGGGGATGAACAATGAGCAGTTCTTC.